In its sample, the clone carrying this T cell receptor beta chain was seen a few times. Its antigen is not identified. Trimming shortened V by 1 base and J by 4 bases, and 5 bases separated the two germline ends. Germline lookup yields CDR1 SNHLY and CDR2 FYNNEI. The CDR3 has 13 residues. The sample comes from a study of CD8 T cells in ankylosing spondylitis. Study results and limitations: Reportedly, matched ankylosing spondylitis synovial fluid was significantly enriched for disease-linked clones. Typical of ankylosing spondylitis blood, it appeared, was a TCR beta motif of roughly eight highly homologous variants.

Quantitative barcoded 5'-RACE was used to prepare TCR beta libraries. TCRdb re-analysed the 5' RACE reads in MiXCR, keeping a single row per CDR3 protein. The top ten clones hold more than 1.3% of a sample with almost 45,000 distinct CDR3 sequences, approximately 10% of them seen once. The rearrangement uses TRBV2 and TRBJ1-5; D remains ambiguous. The receptor was isolated from a male donor with ankylosing spondylitis or in good health (not recorded which). Sequences were obtained from blood, either unsorted or a sorted T cell fraction (not recorded which). The CDR3 spells CASSEGRNQPQHF. The DNA for the CDR3 is TGTGCCAGCAGTGAAGGCCGAAATCAGCCCCAGCATTTT.